The entry that follows covers one T cell receptor beta chain sequence. The target antigen is unknown. This sample was taken from a study of CD8+ T cells in alopecia areata. Study-wide findings and caveats: Links between baseline CD8+ expansion and response need larger treated cohorts.

Investigators isolated RNA and reverse transcribed it into cDNA to act as the sequencing template. Only in-frame clones appear in the TCRdb table, and some are missing; sequencing was by immunoSEQ multiplex PCR. The repertoire consists of roughly 210,000 clones, with 40% to 55% occurring once and the leading ten covering about 2.4%. Treatment described: oral pan-JAK inhibitor, 5-10 mg twice daily. PBMC-derived CD4+ and CD8+ T cells were sorted. Between the trimmed V and J ends, which lost 1 base and 2 bases, there was a span of 6 bases. CDR1 MGHRA and CDR2 YSYEKL come from the germline V gene. The CDR3 spans 13 residues.

The chain has TRBV4-1 and TRBJ2-7; no definite D call. The sequencing here drew on CD4+ T cells sorted from blood, taken at approximately week 36, from a patient treated with tofacitinib. The sequence was obtained from a human donor with alopecia areata. CDR3 coding DNA: TGCGCCAGCAGCCAAGGCGGCACCTACGAGCAGTACTTC. Its protein product is CASSQGGTYEQYF.